This T cell receptor beta chain is drawn from a study of tumor-infiltrating lymphocytes in primary liver carcinoma (dated by TCRdb to about 2017). Looking at the study overall: Four or five patients with histopathologically diagnosed primary liver carcinoma underwent surgical resection in China between November 2015 and 2016. The study combined TCRbeta repertoire sequencing, expression microarrays and whole-exome sequencing across five regions of each liver tumor, with adjacent normal tissue and blood. Repertoires from technical replicates were highly reproducible, with mean shared-clone rates approximately 0.88 and correlation coefficients above 0.95. A total of some 35 specimens from 5 patients went through TCRbeta repertoire sequencing, namely 25 tumor regions, 5 adjacent noncancerous liver tissues and 5 peripheral blood samples. Hepatocellular carcinoma (four) or combined HCC and intrahepatic cholangiocarcinoma (one) was present in the five patients, who were three men and two women aged 30 to 69 years. The tumors of the five patients were staged as T1-T3 N0M0, with maximum diameters ranging from roughly 4 to 10 cm. Samples yielded roughly 3.65 to 7.5 million productive TCRbeta reads; read depth did not differ significantly between tissue types.

For this clonotype: The antigen it binds to is not known. Base qualities are not at hand, and no much larger clone is one base apart.

TCRbeta-specific cDNA was reverse-transcribed from 500 to 550 ng total RNA using a constant-region primer and ProtoScript II reverse transcriptase. Construction of the TCRbeta libraries relied on three nested rounds of multiplex PCR, following a slightly modified ARM-PCR procedure. Each of the first two PCR rounds ran for about 10 cycles and used multiplex TRBV1-TRBV30 forward primers together with a Cbeta reverse primer. Sample barcodes and Illumina adapters were attached in a final 25-cycle PCR using Deep VentR polymerase. Before sequencing, amplicons of 200-500 bp were purified from gel using a QIAquick gel extraction kit. TCRbeta amplicons were sequenced on an Illumina HiSeq 2500 with 250-bp paired-end reads. The paper's data handling went like this. To recover full CDR3 sequences, reads were quality-trimmed using Trimmomatic v0.33 and paired reads were then merged using FLASH v1.2.11. V, D and J germline segments were assigned to the rearranged TCRbeta sequences using MiGEC v1.2.1b. Clonotype statistics, along with Shannon-Wiener diversity indices, were calculated using VDJtools v1.0.0. To reduce sampling bias, subsequent analyses other than the diversity analysis used only the 250 most abundant clonotypes in each sample. TCRdb reprocessing: public reads trimmed at Q25 with fastp, clones called with MiXCR, in-frame beta chains kept. Rows are unified per CDR3 protein, each entry keeping the most common DNA and genes. The V and J calls were not made by the authors but by TCRdb's processing. The table for this sample lists about 200,000 distinct CDR3 sequences; almost 65% of them were counted only once. The ten largest clones add up to roughly 6.4% of the sample.

Based on the germline V gene, the CDR1 and CDR2 sequences are SQVTM and ANQGSEA. V and J are truncated by 3 bases and 8 bases respectively, leaving an intervening sequence of 16 bases. Inclusive of the bounding cysteine and phenylalanine, the CDR3 is 13 residues long. The DNA shown is the 39-base CDR3, in frame from base 1. RNA from unsorted whole blood was extracted with TRIzol reagent, and germline DNA was obtained with the DNeasy Blood & Tissue kit. Chronic HBV infection was present in the patients, and the patients were treatment-naive at sampling. Before surgery, approximately 4 milliliters of peripheral blood were collected into K2EDTA tubes. Summary of the overall study and its limitations: Bulk unsorted samples precluded comparing CD4+ and CD8+ T cell repertoires. Repertoire overlap was higher between tumor regions (mean about 36%) than tumor-adjacent (around 17%) or tumor-blood (approximately 15%) pairs, consistent with antigen-driven expansion. A significantly larger repertoire fraction was made up by the top 250 clones in tumors than in blood (p = 0.039). The study included only four to six patients, and the authors note findings should be validated in a larger study. Only the TCR beta chain was sequenced, so true repertoire diversity is likely underestimated because unpaired alpha chains were not captured.

The V gene is TRBV29-1 and the J gene is TRBJ2-5, and perhaps TRBD2 as D gene, on 6 matching bases. Sequencing was carried out using peripheral blood. The clonotype comes from a woman in her sixties or seventies with primary liver carcinoma and hepatitis B virus infection. CDR3 sequence: CSVDIAGRDTQYF. The DNA sequence follows: TGCAGCGTTGATATAGCAGGGCGGGATACCCAGTACTTC.